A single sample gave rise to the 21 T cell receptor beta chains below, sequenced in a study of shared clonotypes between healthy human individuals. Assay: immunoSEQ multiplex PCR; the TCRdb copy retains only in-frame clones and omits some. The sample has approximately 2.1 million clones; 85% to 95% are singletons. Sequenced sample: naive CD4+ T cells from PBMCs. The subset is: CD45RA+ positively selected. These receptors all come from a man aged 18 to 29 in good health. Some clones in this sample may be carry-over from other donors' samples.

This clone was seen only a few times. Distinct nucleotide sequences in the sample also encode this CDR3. Written as DNA, the CDR3 is TGTGCCAGCAGCCAAGGACAGGGCTCCTACAATGAGCAGTTCTTC. Amino acid sequence: CASSQGQGSYNEQFF. The rearrangement uses TRBV11-3 and TRBJ2-1, with TRBD1 matching 8 bases. The germline gives CDR1 SGHNT, CDR2 YENEEA. The CDR3 consists of 15 residues. Trimming at V came to 5 bases and at J to 0 bases, leaving 3 bases not matched to a gene. The whole variable domain, remainder taken from reference TRBV11-3 and TRBJ2-1, is EAGVVQSPRYKIIEKKQPVAFWCNPISGHNTLYWYLQNLGQGPELLIRYENEEAVDDSQLPKDRFSAERLKGVDSTLKIQPAELGDSAVYLCASSQGQGSYNEQFFGPGTRLTVL.

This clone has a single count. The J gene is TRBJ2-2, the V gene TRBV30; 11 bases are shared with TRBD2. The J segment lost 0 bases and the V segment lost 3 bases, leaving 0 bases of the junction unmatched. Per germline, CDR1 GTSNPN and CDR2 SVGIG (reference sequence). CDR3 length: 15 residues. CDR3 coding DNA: TGTGCCTGGAGGGGACTAGCGGCGAACACCGGGGAGCTGTTTTTT. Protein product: CAWRGLAANTGELFF.

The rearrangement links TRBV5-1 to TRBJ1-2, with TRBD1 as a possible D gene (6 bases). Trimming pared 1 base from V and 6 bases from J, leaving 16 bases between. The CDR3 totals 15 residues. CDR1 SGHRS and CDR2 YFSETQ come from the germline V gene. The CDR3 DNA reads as TGCGCCAGCAGCTTGAACAGGGTGAATAGTAATGGCTACACCTTC. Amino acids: CASSLNRVNSNGYTF.

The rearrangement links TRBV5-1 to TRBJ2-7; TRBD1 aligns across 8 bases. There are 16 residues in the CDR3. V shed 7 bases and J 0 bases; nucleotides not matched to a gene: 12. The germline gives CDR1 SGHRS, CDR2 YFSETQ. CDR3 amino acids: CASHSTRTGTSYEQYF. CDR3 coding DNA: TGCGCCAGCCATTCCACACGGACAGGGACCTCCTACGAGCAGTACTTC.

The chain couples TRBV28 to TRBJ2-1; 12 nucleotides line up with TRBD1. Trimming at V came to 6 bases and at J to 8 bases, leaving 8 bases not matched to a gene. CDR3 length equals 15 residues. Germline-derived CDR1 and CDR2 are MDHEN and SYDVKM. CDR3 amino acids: CASSRAGQGAYEQFF. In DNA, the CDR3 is TGTGCCAGCAGCCGCGCGGGACAGGGGGCCTATGAGCAGTTCTTC.

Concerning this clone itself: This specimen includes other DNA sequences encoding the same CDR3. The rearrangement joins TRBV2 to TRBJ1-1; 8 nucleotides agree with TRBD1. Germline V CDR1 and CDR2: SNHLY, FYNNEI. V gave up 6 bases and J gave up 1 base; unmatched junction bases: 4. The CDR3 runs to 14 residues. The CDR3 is CASSADRGNTEAFF. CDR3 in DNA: TGTGCCAGCAGCGCCGACAGGGGGAACACTGAAGCTTTCTTT.

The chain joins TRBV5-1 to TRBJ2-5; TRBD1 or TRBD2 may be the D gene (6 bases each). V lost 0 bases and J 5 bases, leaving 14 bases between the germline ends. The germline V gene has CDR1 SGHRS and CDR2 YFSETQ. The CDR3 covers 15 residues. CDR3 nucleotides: TGCGCCAGCAGCTTGGCAACGGGGGCTGGGGAGACCCAGTACTTC. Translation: CASSLATGAGETQYF.

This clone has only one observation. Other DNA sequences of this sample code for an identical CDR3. CDR3 in amino acids: CASSYSSGNYGYTF. CDR3 nucleotides: TGTGCCAGCAGTTACTCTTCTGGCAACTATGGCTACACCTTC. The gene calls are TRBV6-5 and TRBJ1-2; D gene uncertain. Trimming removed 0 bases from V and 2 bases from J, with 7 bases in between. The germline V gene encodes CDR1 MNHEY and CDR2 SVGAGI. CDR3 length: 14 amino acids.

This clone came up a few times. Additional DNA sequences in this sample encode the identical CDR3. The CDR3 loop reads CASSLGGSYGYTF. The CDR3, as DNA: TGTGCCAGCAGCTTAGGGGGTTCATACGGCTACACCTTC. V usage is TRBV7-9 and J usage is TRBJ1-2; no clear D gene. The CDR3 loop spans 13 amino acids. Germline values: CDR1 SEHNR, CDR2 FQNEAQ (reference sequence). Trimming shortened V by 1 base and J by 8 bases, and 11 bases separated the two germline ends.

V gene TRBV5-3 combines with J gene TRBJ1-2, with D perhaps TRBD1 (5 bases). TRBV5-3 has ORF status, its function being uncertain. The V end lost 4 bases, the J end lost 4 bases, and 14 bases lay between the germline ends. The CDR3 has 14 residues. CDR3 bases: TGTGCCAGAAGCGAAAACAGGTGGACCTATGGCTACACCTTC. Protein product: CARSENRWTYGYTF.

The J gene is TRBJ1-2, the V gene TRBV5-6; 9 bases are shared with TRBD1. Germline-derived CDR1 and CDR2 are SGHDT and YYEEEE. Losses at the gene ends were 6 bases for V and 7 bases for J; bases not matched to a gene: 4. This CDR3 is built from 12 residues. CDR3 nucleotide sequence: TGTGCCAGCAACACAGGGGGCAGTGGCTACACCTTC. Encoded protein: CASNTGGSGYTF.

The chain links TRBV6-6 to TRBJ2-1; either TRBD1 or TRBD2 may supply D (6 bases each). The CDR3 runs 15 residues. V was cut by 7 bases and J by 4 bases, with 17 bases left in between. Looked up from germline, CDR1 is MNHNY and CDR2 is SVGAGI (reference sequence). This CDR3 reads CASTLGGVGYNEQFF. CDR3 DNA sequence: TGTGCCAGCACTCTGGGGGGCGTGGGGTACAATGAGCAGTTCTTC.

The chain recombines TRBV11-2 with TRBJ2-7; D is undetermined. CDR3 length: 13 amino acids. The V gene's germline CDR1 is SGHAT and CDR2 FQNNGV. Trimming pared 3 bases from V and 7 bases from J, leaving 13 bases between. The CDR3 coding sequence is TGTGCCAGCAGCTTGTGGCGACTTGGTGAGCAGTACTTC. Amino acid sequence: CASSLWRLGEQYF.

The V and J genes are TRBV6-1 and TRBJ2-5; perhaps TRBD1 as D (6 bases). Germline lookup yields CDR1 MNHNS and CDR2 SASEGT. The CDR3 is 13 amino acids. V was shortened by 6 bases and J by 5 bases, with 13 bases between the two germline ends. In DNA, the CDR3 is TGTGCCAGCAGATTACAGGGTGATGAGACCCAGTACTTC. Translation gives CASRLQGDETQYF.

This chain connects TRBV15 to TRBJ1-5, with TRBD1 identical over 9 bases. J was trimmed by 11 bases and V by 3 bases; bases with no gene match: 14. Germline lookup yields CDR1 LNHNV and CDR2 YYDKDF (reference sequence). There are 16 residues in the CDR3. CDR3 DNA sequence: TGTGCCACCAGCAGGGGTTCGCGACAGGGGGGTAGGGCCCAGCATTTT. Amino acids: CATSRGSRQGGRAQHF.

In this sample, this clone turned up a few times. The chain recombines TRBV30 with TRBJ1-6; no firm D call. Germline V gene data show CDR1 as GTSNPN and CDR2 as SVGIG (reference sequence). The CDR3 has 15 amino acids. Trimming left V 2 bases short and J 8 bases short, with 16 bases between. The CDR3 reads CAWSSFLPDHSPLHF. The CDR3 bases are TGTGCCTGGAGTTCCTTTCTACCGGACCATTCACCCCTCCACTTT.

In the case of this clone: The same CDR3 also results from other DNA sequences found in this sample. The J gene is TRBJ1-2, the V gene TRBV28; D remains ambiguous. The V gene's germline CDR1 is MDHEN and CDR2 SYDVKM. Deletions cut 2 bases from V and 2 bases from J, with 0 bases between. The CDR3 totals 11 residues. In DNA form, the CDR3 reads TGTGCCAGCAGTTTAAACTATGGCTACACCTTC. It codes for CASSLNYGYTF.

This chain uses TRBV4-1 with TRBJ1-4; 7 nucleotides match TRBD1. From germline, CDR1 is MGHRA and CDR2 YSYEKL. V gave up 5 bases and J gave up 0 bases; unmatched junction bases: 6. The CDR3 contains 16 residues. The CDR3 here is CASSNRGAATNEKLFF. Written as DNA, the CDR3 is TGCGCCAGCAGCAACAGGGGCGCTGCAACTAATGAAAAACTGTTTTTT.

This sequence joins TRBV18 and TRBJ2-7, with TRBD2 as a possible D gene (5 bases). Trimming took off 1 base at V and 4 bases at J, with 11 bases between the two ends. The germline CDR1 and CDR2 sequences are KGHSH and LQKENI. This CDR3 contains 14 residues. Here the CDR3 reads CASSPRTRGYEQYF. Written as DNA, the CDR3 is TGTGCCAGCTCACCACGGACCCGCGGGTACGAGCAGTACTTC.

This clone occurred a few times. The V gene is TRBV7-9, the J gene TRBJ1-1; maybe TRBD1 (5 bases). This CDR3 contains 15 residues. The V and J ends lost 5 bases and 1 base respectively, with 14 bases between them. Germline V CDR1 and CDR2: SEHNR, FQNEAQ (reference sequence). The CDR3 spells CASSPRQGGNTEAFF. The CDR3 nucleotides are TGTGCCAGCAGCCCCAGGCAGGGCGGGAACACTGAAGCTTTCTTT. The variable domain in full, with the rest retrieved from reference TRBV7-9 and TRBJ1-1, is DTGVSQNPRHKITKRGQNVTFRCDPISEHNRLYWYRQTLGQGPEFLTYFQNEAQLEKSRLLSDRFSAERPKGSFSTLEIQRTEQGDSAMYLCASSPRQGGNTEAFFGQGTRLTVV.

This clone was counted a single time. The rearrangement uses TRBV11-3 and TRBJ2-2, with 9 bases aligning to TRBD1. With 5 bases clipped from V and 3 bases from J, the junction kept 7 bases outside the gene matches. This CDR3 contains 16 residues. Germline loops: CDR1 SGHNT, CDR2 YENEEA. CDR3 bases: TGTGCCAGCAGCACGCGACGACAGGGGGACACCGGGGAGCTGTTTTTT. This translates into CASSTRRQGDTGELFF.